This is a list of T cell receptor beta chains from one sample in a study of shared clonotypes between healthy human individuals. Profiling relied on immunoSEQ multiplex PCR, and the TCRdb table lists in-frame clones only, not all of them. The sample lists some 2 million clones; approximately 94% were seen once. What was sequenced was naive CD8+ T cells sorted from blood. These receptors were obtained from a man between 18 and 29 years old in good health. Both conserved end residues are part of each CDR3. The D gene is left open where the match is weak. Clone size is not always given. Where it is, it says once, few, many or a class for expanded clones.

CDR3 length | clone size | J gene | D gene | V gene | CDR3 protein | CDR3 DNA
13 | NA | TRBJ2-1 | TRBD2 | TRBV4-1 | CASSQTLAGGEFF | TGCGCCAGCAGCCAAACACTAGCGGGAGGGGAGTTCTTC
15 | NA | TRBJ1-1 | NA | TRBV9 | CASSWGGNLNTEAFF | TGTGCCAGCAGTTGGGGCGGCAATCTGAACACTGAAGCTTTCTTT
14 | few | TRBJ1-5 | NA | TRBV7-9 | CASSLGGDNQPQHF | TGTGCCAGCAGCTTAGGGGGGGATAATCAGCCCCAGCATTTT
15 | NA | TRBJ2-2 | TRBD1 | TRBV5-1 | CASSQGQGNTGELFF | TGCGCCAGCAGCCAGGGACAGGGCAACACCGGGGAGCTGTTTTTT
13 | few | TRBJ2-7 | TRBD1 | TRBV11-2 | CASSPGTAYEQYF | TGTGCCAGCAGCCCCGGGACAGCCTACGAGCAGTACTTC
15 | NA | TRBJ2-7 | NA | TRBV15 | CATSRDGGTTYEQYF | TGTGCCACCAGCAGAGATGGGGGCACGACCTACGAGCAGTACTTC
15 | NA | TRBJ2-7 | TRBD2 | TRBV4-1 | CASSRSSGSLYEQYF | TGCGCCAGCAGCCGATCTAGCGGGAGTCTCTACGAGCAGTACTTC
14 | NA | TRBJ1-2 | NA | TRBV28 | CASLVRGIDVSYTF | TGTGCCAGCTTGGTCAGGGGAATTGATGTTAGCTACACCTTC
15 | NA | TRBJ1-5 | TRBD1 | TRBV30 | CAWSSGTGGNQPQHF | TGTGCCTGGAGTTCGGGGACAGGGGGGAATCAGCCCCAGCATTTT
11 | NA | TRBJ1-4 | NA | TRBV30 | CAWSEGEKLFF | TGTGCCTGGAGTGAAGGTGAAAAACTGTTTTTT
15 | once | TRBJ2-7 | NA | TRBV7-9 | CASSFAEGLPGEQYF | TGTGCCAGCAGCTTCGCGGAAGGGTTACCCGGCGAGCAGTACTTC
14 | NA | TRBJ2-4 | TRBD1 | TRBV29-1 | CSVEVDRLGDIQYF | TGCAGCGTTGAAGTGGACAGGCTGGGGGACATTCAGTACTTC
12 | NA | TRBJ1-1 | NA | TRBV7-9 | CASSLAGEGAFF | TGTGCCAGCAGCTTAGCGGGGGAAGGAGCTTTCTTT
15 | NA | TRBJ2-5 | NA | TRBV4-2 | CASSQDRGVRETQYF | TGTGCCAGCAGCCAAGATCGAGGGGTAAGGGAGACCCAGTACTTC
18 | NA | TRBJ2-7 | TRBD1 | TRBV6-1 | CASSEALLGTDRAYEQYF | TGTGCCAGCAGTGAAGCGCTTCTAGGGACAGACAGAGCCTACGAGCAGTACTTC
15 | NA | TRBJ2-1 | NA | TRBV7-9 | CASSSGHYLDNEQFF | TGTGCCAGCAGCTCCGGACATTACCTGGACAATGAGCAGTTCTTC
13 | few | TRBJ1-1 | NA | TRBV9 | CASSDGGGTEAFF | TGTGCCAGCAGCGATGGAGGGGGCACTGAAGCTTTCTTT
16 | NA | TRBJ1-1 | NA | TRBV4-1 | CASSARDTLFNGEAFF | TGCGCCAGCAGCGCCCGGGACACTCTCTTTAACGGTGAAGCTTTCTTT
14 | NA | TRBJ1-2 | NA | TRBV14 | CASSQDLLDYGYTF | TGTGCCAGCAGCCAAGATTTACTGGACTATGGCTACACCTTC
15 | NA | TRBJ2-7 | NA | TRBV7-8 | CASSPFAGSSYEQYF | TGTGCCAGCAGCCCCTTCGCTGGGAGCTCCTACGAGCAGTACTTC
16 | once | TRBJ2-5 | NA | TRBV6-1 | CASSEGQRGAQETQYF | TGTGCCAGCAGTGAAGGGCAAAGGGGGGCGCAAGAGACCCAGTACTTC
15 | NA | TRBJ2-7 | NA | TRBV2 | CASSGSASVPYEQYF | TGTGCCAGCAGTGGGTCGGCTAGCGTCCCCTACGAGCAGTACTTC
14 | NA | TRBJ1-4 | NA | TRBV29-1 | CSVGFAGANEKLFF | TGCAGCGTTGGATTTGCAGGGGCTAATGAAAAACTGTTTTTT
12 | NA | TRBJ2-5 | NA | TRBV29-1 | CSVDGTQETQYF | TGCAGCGTTGACGGGACACAAGAGACCCAGTACTTC
16 | once | TRBJ2-1 | NA | TRBV4-3 | CASSQDDLSGPREQFF | TGCGCCAGCAGCCAAGATGACTTGAGCGGCCCCCGGGAGCAGTTCTTC
14 | NA | TRBJ2-2 | NA | TRBV7-6 | CASSLRENTGELFF | TGTGCCAGCAGCTTACGGGAGAACACCGGGGAGCTGTTTTTT
15 | NA | TRBJ2-3 | NA | TRBV7-3 | CASSLVGHSTDTQYF | TGTGCCAGCAGCTTGGTGGGACATTCCACAGATACGCAGTATTTT
13 | NA | TRBJ1-2 | NA | TRBV2 | CASTPRGLRGYTF | TGTGCCAGCACCCCACGGGGGCTTCGTGGCTACACCTTC
13 | NA | TRBJ2-7 | NA | TRBV28 | CASSLGPGDEQYF | TGTGCCAGCAGTTTAGGGCCGGGGGACGAGCAGTACTTC
18 | NA | TRBJ1-4 | TRBD1 | TRBV19 | CASGFSGQPPGINEKLFF | TGTGCCAGTGGCTTCTCGGGACAGCCCCCGGGGATTAATGAAAAACTGTTTTTT
13 | few | TRBJ1-5 | NA | TRBV7-6 | CASSLGRNQPQHF | TGTGCCAGCAGCCTTGGACGGAATCAGCCCCAGCATTTT
13 | NA | TRBJ2-7 | NA | TRBV30 | CAWSVDVSYEQYF | TGTGCCTGGAGTGTTGATGTCTCGTACGAGCAGTACTTC
14 | NA | TRBJ2-5 | NA | TRBV11-2 | CASSDWTDQETQYF | TGTGCCAGCAGCGACTGGACAGACCAAGAGACCCAGTACTTC
15 | NA | TRBJ2-7 | TRBD2 | TRBV4-1 | CASSHPGLDSYEQYF | TGCGCCAGCAGCCATCCGGGACTAGACTCCTACGAGCAGTACTTC
13 | NA | TRBJ2-3 | TRBD1 | TRBV5-1 | CASTRTGIDTQYF | TGCGCCAGCACCCGGACAGGTATAGATACGCAGTATTTT
15 | NA | TRBJ2-3 | TRBD1 | TRBV4-1 | CASSQPGQGEYTQYF | TGCGCCAGCAGCCAACCGGGACAGGGGGAATATACGCAGTATTTT
15 | NA | TRBJ1-2 | NA | TRBV27 | CASSLLEGGRDGYTF | TGTGCCAGCAGTTTATTAGAGGGTGGCAGGGATGGCTACACCTTC
15 | NA | TRBJ2-1 | NA | TRBV7-2 | CASSLGPDSYNEQFF | TGTGCCAGCAGCTTAGGCCCGGATTCCTACAATGAGCAGTTCTTC
11 | NA | TRBJ1-2 | NA | TRBV7-9 | CASSLDWERTF | TGTGCCAGCAGCTTAGACTGGGAACGCACCTTC
14 | NA | TRBJ1-2 | TRBD1 | TRBV5-4 | CASSSTGALGGYTF | TGTGCCAGCAGCTCGACAGGGGCCCTGGGAGGCTACACCTTC
14 | NA | TRBJ2-7 | NA | TRBV7-9 | CASSSQTSRYEQYF | TGTGCCAGCAGCTCCCAGACTTCGCGTTACGAGCAGTACTTC
16 | NA | TRBJ2-2 | NA | TRBV4-1 | CASSQGPAVNTGELFF | TGCGCCAGCAGCCAAGGTCCAGCGGTGAACACCGGGGAGCTGTTTTTT
11 | NA | TRBJ2-1 | TRBD2 | TRBV5-1 | CAPTSVDEQFF | TGCGCTCCTACTAGCGTCGATGAGCAGTTCTTC
15 | NA | TRBJ2-1 | TRBD2 | TRBV27 | CASSVGLAGVGEQFF | TGTGCCAGCAGTGTAGGACTAGCGGGAGTAGGTGAGCAGTTCTTC
14 | NA | TRBJ2-2 | NA | TRBV15 | CATSSPWRFGELFF | TGTGCCACCAGCTCCCCATGGAGGTTCGGGGAGCTGTTTTTT
13 | NA | TRBJ2-1 | NA | TRBV5-6 | CASRDRTYNEQFF | TGTGCCAGCAGGGACAGAACCTACAATGAGCAGTTCTTC
12 | NA | TRBJ1-1 | NA | TRBV7-8 | CASSLEPGEAFF | TGTGCCAGCAGCTTAGAACCCGGTGAAGCTTTCTTT
13 | once | TRBJ2-5 | NA | TRBV4-3 | CASSQDIGETQYF | TGCGCCAGCAGCCAAGACATTGGGGAGACCCAGTACTTC
13 | NA | TRBJ2-3 | NA | TRBV7-9 | CASSSDGVDTQYF | TGTGCCAGCAGCTCGGACGGTGTGGATACGCAGTATTTT
13 | NA | TRBJ2-3 | NA | TRBV19 | CASSDLETVTQYF | TGTGCCAGTAGTGATTTAGAAACGGTTACGCAGTATTTT
13 | NA | TRBJ2-2 | NA | TRBV30 | CACIRANTGELFF | TGTGCCTGTATCCGGGCGAACACCGGGGAGCTGTTTTTT